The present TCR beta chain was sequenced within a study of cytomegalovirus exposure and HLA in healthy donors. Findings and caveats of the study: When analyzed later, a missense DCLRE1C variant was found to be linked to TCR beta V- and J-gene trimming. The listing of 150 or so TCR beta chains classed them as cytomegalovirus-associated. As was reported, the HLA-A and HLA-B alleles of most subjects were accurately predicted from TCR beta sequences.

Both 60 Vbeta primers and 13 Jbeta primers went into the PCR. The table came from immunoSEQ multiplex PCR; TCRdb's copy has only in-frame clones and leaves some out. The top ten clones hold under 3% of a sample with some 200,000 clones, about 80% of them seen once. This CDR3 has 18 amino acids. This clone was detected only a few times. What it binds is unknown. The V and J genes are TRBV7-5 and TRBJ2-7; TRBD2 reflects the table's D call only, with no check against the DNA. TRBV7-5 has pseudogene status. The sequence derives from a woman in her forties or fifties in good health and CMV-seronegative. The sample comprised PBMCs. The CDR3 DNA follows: TGTGCCAGAAGCTTAGGGGTGGTTGGGGCGGGACGAGTTTACGAGCAGTACTTC. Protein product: CARSLGVVGAGRVYEQYF.